These 20 T cell receptor beta chains were all obtained from the same sample, sequenced in a study of cytomegalovirus exposure and HLA in healthy donors listed by TCRdb under 2017. The receptor library was made with the immunoSEQ multiplex PCR assay. The source is immuneACCESS, and TCRdb retained only in-frame sequences with V and J called. Part of the clones is not carried over; for the studies checked, unresolved V genes explain less than half of this, and the remainder is unexplained. The sample yields about 72,000 clones; roughly 92% were counted once. The ten largest make up roughly 0.6% of the sample. Sequenced input: PBMCs. Receptor source: a woman between 18 and 29 years old in good health and CMV-seronegative.

The chain uses TRBV6-1 and TRBJ2-3; TRBD2 agrees at 8 bases. The CDR3 sequence is 15 residues long. V dropped 10 bases and J dropped 2; count of bases not matched to a gene: 11. Germline-derived CDR1 and CDR2 are MNHNS and SASEGT. The CDR3, as DNA: TGTGCCATCTCCGGAAAGCGGGGGATCACAGATACGCAGTATTTT. Translation: CAISGKRGITDTQYF.

About this clone: The junction and the germline gene differ at one end; a read error may be behind it. V is TRBV5-1 and J is TRBJ2-2, with unresolved D. The CDR3 totals 15 residues. Germline-derived CDR1 and CDR2 are SGHRS and YFSETQ. The DNA of the CDR3 is TGCGCCAGCAGGTTGGGCACTTCGAACACCGGGGAGCTGTTTTTT. Translation gives CASRLGTSNTGELFF.

This sequence joins TRBV7-2 and TRBJ2-5; 7 nucleotides line up with TRBD2. The CDR3 extends over 16 amino acids. The V gene's germline CDR1 is SGHTA and CDR2 FQGNSA. V was clipped by 4 bases and J by 5 bases; unmatched bases: 13. The CDR3, as DNA: TGTGCCAGCAGCTCAGGTGGAACGGGGGGAAGGGAGACCCAGTACTTC. Its protein product is CASSSGGTGGRETQYF.

The J gene is TRBJ1-5, the V gene TRBV27; the match to TRBD1 covers 7 bases. Trimming removed 2 bases from V and 6 bases from J; junction bases left unmatched: 4. CDR1 is MNHEY, CDR2 SMNVEV, per germline (reference sequence). The CDR3 is made up of 14 amino acids. The CDR3 coding sequence is TGTGCCAGCAGTTTAGGGCCAGGGGGTCAGCCCCAGCATTTT. Its protein product is CASSLGPGGQPQHF.

V is TRBV28 and J is TRBJ2-3, with 12 bases fitting TRBD2. CDR1 and CDR2 from the germline V gene are MDHEN and SYDVKM. V shed 10 bases, J shed 6 bases, and the junction held 5 bases outside the gene matches. The CDR3 is 13 residues long. The CDR3 sequence is CAILAGGQDTQYF. CDR3 sequence (DNA): TGTGCCATCCTAGCGGGGGGGCAGGATACGCAGTATTTT.

The rearrangement uses TRBV7-3 and TRBJ2-3; possible D gene TRBD1, 5 bases. In germline, CDR1 is SGHTA, CDR2 FQGTGA. Trimming took 4 bases from V and 0 from J, leaving 11 bases between them. The CDR3 is 15 amino acids. The CDR3 sequence: CASSSQGTSTDTQYF. As DNA, the CDR3 is TGTGCCAGCAGCTCCCAGGGTACTAGCACAGATACGCAGTATTTT.

The V and J genes are TRBV7-2 and TRBJ1-5; 7 bases match TRBD1. The CDR3 runs 15 residues. The V gene end was trimmed by 5 bases and the J gene end by 3 bases; junction bases not matched to a gene: 7. The V gene's germline CDR1 is SGHTA and CDR2 FQGNSA. CDR3 protein: CASSLRQGPNQPQHF. CDR3 nucleotide sequence: TGTGCCAGCAGCCTCCGACAGGGCCCCAATCAGCCCCAGCATTTT.

The rearrangement uses TRBV10-3 and TRBJ2-5; D remains unclear. The CDR3 runs to 16 residues. Germline V CDR1 and CDR2: ENHRY, SYGVKD. V lost 2 bases, J lost 1 base, and 14 bases lay in between. Here the CDR3 reads CAISEGRISFQETQYF. The CDR3, as DNA: TGTGCCATCAGTGAGGGCAGGATTTCGTTCCAAGAGACCCAGTACTTC.

For this clone: Germline and junction disagree at one end, which may indicate a read error. This chain uses TRBV11-2 with TRBJ1-2; D is unresolved. The CDR3 is made up of 12 amino acids. The germline V gene encodes CDR1 SGHAT and CDR2 FQNNGV. CDR3 residues: CASSLALDAEDF. CDR3 sequence (DNA): TGTGCCAGCAGCTTAGCTCTGGACGCGGAGGACTTC.

The CDR3 coding sequence is TGTGCCAGCAGTTTGCGGGACAGCTACCCCTACGAGCAGTACTTC. As protein: CASSLRDSYPYEQYF. This rearrangement joins TRBV28 to TRBJ2-7, with a possible D match to TRBD1 (7 bases). Trimming stripped 3 bases from V and 2 bases from J, with 14 bases between. The germline CDR1 and CDR2 sequences are MDHEN and SYDVKM. The CDR3 has 15 amino acids.

The chain joins TRBV6-1 to TRBJ1-5; D uncertain. V dropped 1 base and J dropped 2 bases, with 15 bases sitting between them. Germline CDR1 reads MNHNS; CDR2 reads SASEGT. The length of the CDR3 is 17 residues. CDR3 loop: CASSEGPAVVRNQPQHF. CDR3 bases: TGTGCCAGCAGTGAAGGCCCAGCGGTGGTACGCAATCAGCCCCAGCATTTT.

The rearrangement links TRBV18 to TRBJ1-5, with 11 bases lining up with TRBD1. Germline V gene data show CDR1 as KGHSH and CDR2 as LQKENI. V lost 3 bases to trimming and J lost 5 bases; unmatched junction nucleotides: 3. The CDR3 runs to 15 residues. The CDR3 region is CASSPGTGGYQPQHF. CDR3 DNA sequence: TGTGCCAGCTCACCTGGGACAGGGGGTTATCAGCCCCAGCATTTT.

The chain couples TRBV2 to TRBJ2-7, with a possible D match to TRBD1 (6 bases). The CDR3 runs 13 residues. Germline V gene sequence: CDR1 SNHLY, CDR2 FYNNEI. V was pared by 4 bases and J by 5 bases, with 12 bases between. As DNA, the CDR3 is TGTGCCAGCAGTGCCAGGGGAAGCAACGAGCAGTACTTC. This encodes CASSARGSNEQYF. Looking up the rest from reference TRBV2 and TRBJ2-7 gives the full variable domain: EPEVTQTPSHQVTQMGQEVILRCVPISNHLYFYWYRQILGQKVEFLVSFYNNEISEKSEIFDDQFSVERPDGSNFTLKIRSTKLEDSAMYFCASSARGSNEQYFGPGTRLTVT.

This sequence joins TRBV29-1 and TRBJ1-1; D not certain. Germline V CDR1 and CDR2: SQVTM, ANQGSEA. The V and J ends lost 7 bases and 6 bases respectively, with 12 bases between them. This CDR3 spans 11 amino acids. The CDR3 spells CSGWTGSEAFF. DNA of the CDR3: TGCAGCGGCTGGACTGGGTCTGAAGCTTTCTTT.

V is TRBV11-3 and J is TRBJ2-2, with D tentatively TRBD2 (6 bases). CDR3 size: 16 residues. CDR1 is SGHNT and CDR2 is YENEEA in the germline V gene. Trimming removed 2 bases at V and 4 bases at J, with 14 bases between. CDR3: CASSLLILEGTGELFF. The CDR3, as DNA: TGTGCCAGCAGCTTACTAATCCTGGAGGGCACCGGGGAGCTGTTTTTT.

Comments on this clone: One end of the junction fails to match germline, which may point to a read error. J is TRBJ2-5 and V is TRBV7-7; 11 nucleotides match TRBD2. CDR1 is SSHAT and CDR2 is FNYEAQ in the germline V gene (reference sequence). CDR3 size: 15 residues. The DNA of the CDR3 is TGTGCTAGCAGCTATAGCGGGGGGGTGCGAGAGACCCAGTACTTC. Encoded protein: CASSYSGGVRETQYF. The full variable domain, its missing parts supplied by reference TRBV7-7 and TRBJ2-5, is GAGVSQSPRYKVTKRGQDVTLRCDPISSHATLYWYQQALGQGPEFLTYFNYEAQPDKSGLPSDRFSAERPEGSISTLTIQRTEQRDSAMYRCASSYSGGVRETQYFGPGTRLLVL.

This rearrangement joins TRBV7-8 to TRBJ2-5; 9 nucleotides agree with TRBD1. Germline V gives CDR1 SGHVS, CDR2 FQNEAQ. With 5 bases clipped from V and 5 bases from J, the junction kept 18 bases outside the gene matches. The CDR3 is 18 residues long. CDR3 sequence: CASSPNFRDRDVGETQYF. The CDR3 DNA is TGTGCCAGCAGCCCGAACTTCCGGGACAGGGATGTGGGGGAGACCCAGTACTTC. Complete variable domain (other parts from reference TRBV7-8 and TRBJ2-5): GAGVSQSPRYKVAKRGQDVALRCDPISGHVSLFWYQQALGQGPEFLTYFQNEAQLDKSGLPSDRFFAERPEGSVSTLKIQRTQQEDSAVYLCASSPNFRDRDVGETQYFGPGTRLLVL.

The V and J genes are TRBV7-9 and TRBJ2-3; the match to TRBD1 covers 10 bases. The germline gives CDR1 SEHNR, CDR2 FQNEAQ (reference sequence). After removal of 3 bases from V and 2 bases from J, the junction contained 5 bases not matched to a gene. The CDR3 length is 16 residues. CDR3 nucleotide sequence: TGTGCCAGCAGCTTCCTAGGGACAGGGGACACAGATACGCAGTATTTT. Its protein product is CASSFLGTGDTDTQYF.

The chain has TRBV5-6 and TRBJ2-7, with a weak D call TRBD2 (6 bases). Germline-derived CDR1 and CDR2 are SGHDT and YYEEEE. The CDR3 length is 15 residues. Trimming took off 4 bases at V and 2 bases at J, with 16 bases between the two ends. CDR3 amino acids: CASSLVGGITYEQYF. Here the CDR3 DNA reads TGTGCCAGCAGCCTTGTCGGGGGTATCACCTACGAGCAGTACTTC.

The chain links TRBV5-6 to TRBJ1-6; D is perhaps TRBD1 (5 bases). This CDR3 is built from 12 residues. Germline CDR1 SGHDT, CDR2 YYEEEE. Deletions cut 4 bases from V and 7 bases from J, with 6 bases between. The chain's CDR3 is CASSDRNSPLHF. DNA for the CDR3: TGTGCCAGCAGCGACAGAAATTCACCCCTCCACTTT.